Listed below are T cell receptor delta chains from one sample, sequenced in a study of Vδ1+ human thymocytes. TCRdb used CATT to re-call clones from the multiplex PCR reads. Of roughly 55,000 delta-chain clones in the sample, more than 15% were seen once. Material: Vdelta1+ gamma-delta thymocytes from the thymus. These receptors all come from a boy younger than two who had congenital heart surgery. CDR3s include the opening cysteine and the closing phenylalanine or tryptophan. The size of a clone is reported for some rows only, either as once, few or many, or as a class for expanded clones.

NA,TRDV1,CALGELRVLGDRPSYTDKLIF
NA,TRDV1,CALGEGSPRRAGTGLIF
NA,TRDV1,CALGELDCGELPIRPYTDKLIF
NA,TRDV1,CALGEGSLPALLGIWRGKLIF
many,TRDV2,CACEGCTGGHAYTDKLIF
NA,TRDV1,CALGAPGGWLYTDKLIF
few,TRDV1,CALGERELTRGILAYTDKLIF
few,TRDV1,CALGEGWPHLGDTPDKLIF
few,TRDV1,CALGELKSFLEGPPPYHPYTDKLIF
few,TRDV1,CALGTHPPKPTDGDYTDKLIF
NA,TRDV1,CALGELGGITDKLIF
few,TRDV1,CALGEPPRGLGLTDKLIF
NA,TRDV1,CALGVNFHPWGRDTGKLIF